The 31 T cell receptor beta chains presented below share a single source sample, sequenced in a study of CD8+ T cells in alopecia areata. Following RNA extraction, reverse transcription yielded cDNA that acted as the sequencing template. Clones were sequenced by immunoSEQ multiplex PCR, and TCRdb holds only the in-frame ones, with some missing. The table has fewer than 110,000 clones, 80% to 85% seen once. The sample's treatment: oral pan-JAK inhibitor, 5-10 mg twice daily. The sample in question was CD8+ T cells sorted from blood, obtained at week 24, from a patient treated with tofacitinib. These TCRs come from a human donor with alopecia areata.

A single count supports this clone. The gene calls are TRBV5-1 and TRBJ2-7; 10 nucleotides align to TRBD2. The CDR3 length is 17 residues. J gave up 4 bases and V 0 bases, and 10 bases lay outside the gene matches. Per germline, CDR1 SGHRS and CDR2 YFSETQ. The CDR3 sequence is CASSLERSGGARYEQYF. The CDR3 region has the DNA TGCGCCAGCAGCTTGGAGCGCAGCGGGGGGGCGAGGTACGAGCAGTACTTC.

The DNA of the CDR3 is TGTGCCAGCAGTGAATTCTGGCAGTTGAACACTGAAGCTTTCTTT. Protein: CASSEFWQLNTEAFF. V gene TRBV2 combines with J gene TRBJ1-1; no clear D gene. V was cut by 2 bases and J by 0 bases, with 10 bases left in between. From germline, CDR1 is SNHLY and CDR2 FYNNEI. CDR3 size: 15 residues.

The J gene is TRBJ1-2, the V gene TRBV2; no firm D call. CDR3 size: 14 residues. V gave up 1 base and J gave up 4 bases, with 10 bases separating them. CDR1 and CDR2 from the germline V gene are SNHLY and FYNNEI. This CDR3 reads CASSEGILAYGYTF. The CDR3 DNA reads as TGTGCCAGCAGTGAAGGGATACTGGCCTATGGCTACACCTTC.

This rearrangement joins TRBV4-3 to TRBJ1-1; no clear D gene. The CDR3 has 14 amino acids. The germline V and J ends were trimmed by 3 bases and 4 bases, with 12 bases remaining between them. In germline, CDR1 is LGHNA, CDR2 YSLEER. CDR3 in DNA: TGCGCCAGCAGCCAGTTAGTAGTAGGCACTGAAGCTTTCTTT. Its translation is CASSQLVVGTEAFF.

The J gene is TRBJ2-7, the V gene TRBV19; TRBD1 agrees at 7 bases. V gave up 5 bases and J gave up 3 bases; unmatched junction bases: 4. CDR3 size: 13 residues. CDR1 is LNHDA and CDR2 is SQIVND in the germline V gene (reference sequence). The CDR3 reads CASSYRGDYEQYF. CDR3 coding DNA: TGTGCCAGTAGTTACAGGGGAGACTACGAGCAGTACTTC.

V gene TRBV7-6 combines with J gene TRBJ2-5; 9 nucleotides agree with TRBD2. V lost 4 bases, J lost 5 bases, and 5 bases stayed unmatched. The germline gives CDR1 SGHVS, CDR2 FNYEAQ. The CDR3 totals 14 residues. The CDR3 loop is CASSSRGGLETQYF. The CDR3 DNA follows: TGTGCCAGCAGCTCGCGGGGGGGCTTGGAGACCCAGTACTTC.

The rearrangement uses TRBV6-5 and TRBJ1-2; 8 bases are shared with TRBD1. Trimming cost V 2 bases and J 1 base; bases outside gene matches: 6. The CDR3 is made up of 16 amino acids. Germline values: CDR1 MNHEY, CDR2 SVGAGI. The DNA of the CDR3 is TGTGCCAGCAGTTACAAAGGGGACAGGCGTAACTATGGCTACACCTTC. It translates to CASSYKGDRRNYGYTF.

The chain carries TRBV6-5 and TRBJ1-1; 8 bases agree with TRBD1. Trimming removed 6 bases from V and 5 bases from J; junction bases left unmatched: 8. CDR1 is MNHEY and CDR2 is SVGAGI in the germline V gene. The length of the CDR3 is 14 residues. This chain's CDR3 is CASRRVQGGTEAFF. CDR3 bases: TGTGCCAGCAGGCGAGTACAGGGGGGAACTGAAGCTTTCTTT.

The chain combines TRBV29-1 with TRBJ2-7, with a weak D call TRBD2 (5 bases). Trimming left V 5 bases short and J 1 base short, with 9 bases between. The CDR3 is 12 amino acids. In germline, CDR1 is SQVTM, CDR2 ANQGSEA. The chain's CDR3 is CSVWAGSYEQYF. CDR3 nucleotides: TGCAGCGTTTGGGCGGGTTCCTACGAGCAGTACTTC.

V and J are TRBV29-1 and TRBJ1-1; 9 positions agree with TRBD1. V gave up 6 bases and J gave up 1 base; unmatched junction bases: 6. In germline, CDR1 is SQVTM, CDR2 ANQGSEA. The CDR3 consists of 14 residues. The CDR3 spells CSVGQGNPNTEAFF. CDR3 in DNA: TGCAGCGTGGGACAGGGAAACCCGAACACTGAAGCTTTCTTT.

The gene calls are TRBV9 and TRBJ2-2; D is unresolved. The CDR3 totals 15 residues. Between the trimmed V and J ends, which lost 2 bases and 0 bases, there was a span of 8 bases. Germline CDR1 and CDR2: SGDLS and YYNGEE. Here the CDR3 DNA reads TGTGCCAGCAGCGTCACGGCCCCGAACACCGGGGAGCTGTTTTTT. Its protein is CASSVTAPNTGELFF.

The V gene is TRBV27, the J gene TRBJ2-7; D is perhaps TRBD1 (6 bases). V lost 5 bases and J lost 3, with 20 bases in between. The CDR3 covers 16 residues. The germline V gene has CDR1 MNHEY and CDR2 SMNVEV (reference sequence). CDR3 sequence (DNA): TGTGCCAGCAGTCCAAAGTTGGGACACGCGGTCTACGAGCAGTACTTC. Its translation is CASSPKLGHAVYEQYF.

The V and J genes are TRBV5-6 and TRBJ2-1, with 8 bases matching TRBD2. In germline, CDR1 is SGHDT, CDR2 YYEEEE. CDR3 length: 13 amino acids. The J segment lost 8 bases and the V segment lost 3 bases, leaving 4 bases of the junction unmatched. The CDR3 DNA follows: TGTGCCAGCAGCTCGGCGGGGGGATATGAGCAGTTCTTC. It specifies CASSSAGGYEQFF. Full variable domain (remainder filled in from reference TRBV5-6 and TRBJ2-1): DAGVTQSPTHLIKTRGQQVTLRCSPKSGHDTVSWYQQALGQGPQFIFQYYEEEERQRGNFPDRFSGHQFPNYSSELNVNALLLGDSALYLCASSSAGGYEQFFGPGTRLTVL.

The rearrangement uses TRBV4-2 and TRBJ1-2; D unresolved. The germline V gene has CDR1 LGHNA and CDR2 YNFKEQ. There are 13 residues in the CDR3. V was trimmed by 5 bases and J by 7 bases, leaving 14 bases between them. The CDR3 spells CASSSGEFTGYTF. The CDR3 region has the DNA TGTGCCAGCAGCTCCGGTGAATTTACTGGCTACACCTTC.

The rearrangement joins TRBV6-8 to TRBJ1-5, with TRBD1 as a possible D gene (5 bases). This CDR3 contains 16 residues. The germline gives CDR1 MNHGY, CDR2 SAAAGT. Trimming took 2 bases from V and 7 from J, leaving 18 bases between them. CDR3 sequence: CASSYLPLRGGQPQHF. DNA for the CDR3: TGTGCCAGCAGTTACCTACCACTACGGGGGGGACAGCCCCAGCATTTT.

The chain couples TRBV7-6 to TRBJ2-5, with a tentative D call TRBD1 (5 bases). The length of the CDR3 is 16 residues. The germline CDR1 and CDR2 sequences are SGHVS and FNYEAQ. V lost 5 bases to trimming and J lost 4 bases, with 20 bases between them. The CDR3 here is CASSPSGSRVRETQYF. CDR3 in DNA: TGTGCCAGCAGCCCGTCCGGGTCCAGGGTTCGAGAGACCCAGTACTTC. The entire variable domain, with the rest obtained from reference TRBV7-6 and TRBJ2-5, is as follows: GAGVSQSPRYKVTKRGQDVALRCDPISGHVSLYWYRQALGQGPEFLTYFNYEAQQDKSGLPNDRFSAERPEGSISTLTIQRTEQRDSAMYRCASSPSGSRVRETQYFGPGTRLLVL.

The chain links TRBV2 to TRBJ2-4; 7 bases agree with TRBD1. There are 16 residues in the CDR3. CDR1 and CDR2 (germline): SNHLY, FYNNEI. J lost 0 bases, V lost 6 bases, and 8 bases had no gene match. The CDR3 bases are TGTGCCAGCAGAGATTCCGGGACAGAAGCCAAAAACATTCAGTACTTC. Protein product: CASRDSGTEAKNIQYF.

This clone came up once. The genes are TRBV6-5 and TRBJ2-1; tentatively, D is TRBD2 (6 bases). This CDR3 comprises 15 residues. The germline V gene encodes CDR1 MNHEY and CDR2 SVGAGI. The V end was cut by 0 bases, the J end by 5 bases, with 11 bases between. The CDR3 sequence: CASSYSGGNNNEQFF. Written as DNA, the CDR3 is TGTGCCAGCAGTTACTCGGGGGGTAATAACAATGAGCAGTTCTTC.

This chain connects TRBV19 to TRBJ2-1; TRBD2 aligns across 13 bases. CDR1 is LNHDA and CDR2 is SQIVND in the germline V gene (reference sequence). CDR3 length: 20 residues. V was pared by 5 bases and J by 7 bases, with 20 bases of the junction left unmatched. The CDR3 sequence: CASSATLWTSGGQKGNEQFF. The CDR3, as DNA: TGTGCCAGTAGTGCCACCCTCTGGACTAGCGGGGGACAAAAGGGAAATGAGCAGTTCTTC.

The rearrangement uses TRBV7-2 and TRBJ2-2; D remains ambiguous. Between the trimmed V and J ends, which lost 5 bases and 1 base, there was a span of 14 bases. Germline V gene lookup returns CDR1 SGHTA and CDR2 FQGNSA. The CDR3 runs 16 residues. The CDR3 is CASSTPRSQNTGELFF. CDR3 nucleotide sequence: TGTGCCAGCAGCACACCGAGGTCTCAGAACACCGGGGAGCTGTTTTTT.

This clone appeared once. V gene TRBV2 combines with J gene TRBJ1-4; TRBD1 matches 10 bases. The CDR3 has 16 residues. CDR1 is SNHLY and CDR2 is FYNNEI in the germline V gene. V lost 0 bases, J lost 8 bases, and 6 bases stayed unmatched. Here the CDR3 DNA reads TGTGCCAGCAGTGAAGCACGGGGGACAGGGGAAGAAAAACTGTTTTTT. Translated: CASSEARGTGEEKLFF.

This clone has only one observation. This chain uses TRBV2 with TRBJ2-1; the D gene is possibly TRBD2 (6 bases). CDR1 and CDR2 from the germline V gene are SNHLY and FYNNEI. The CDR3 has 15 amino acids. V was trimmed by 3 bases and J by 5 bases, leaving 14 bases between them. The chain's CDR3 is CASSETRTFDNEQFF. CDR3 coding DNA: TGTGCCAGCAGTGAGACTAGGACGTTTGACAATGAGCAGTTCTTC.

The chain has TRBV27 and TRBJ2-7, with a possible D match to TRBD1 (6 bases). Germline CDR1 reads MNHEY; CDR2 reads SMNVEV (reference sequence). Trimming shortened V by 3 bases and J by 0 bases, and 12 bases separated the two germline ends. This CDR3 comprises 15 residues. CDR3 coding DNA: TGTGCCAGCAGTTTGACTACGGACAGCTCCTACGAGCAGTACTTC. It is translated as CASSLTTDSSYEQYF.

This rearrangement joins TRBV9 to TRBJ2-1; the D gene is possibly TRBD2 (5 bases). Germline values: CDR1 SGDLS, CDR2 YYNGEE. The V gene lost 1 base and the J gene lost 8 bases, with 10 bases spanning the gap. The length of the CDR3 is 13 residues. In nucleotides, the CDR3 is TGTGCCAGCAGCGTACGGGGTTTCGATGAGCAGTTCTTC. Its protein product is CASSVRGFDEQFF.

The CDR3 loop is CASSVTGLTDTQYF. Here the CDR3 DNA reads TGTGCCAGCAGTGTAACAGGGTTGACAGATACGCAGTATTTT. The chain combines TRBV6-6 with TRBJ2-3, with D perhaps TRBD1 (6 bases). V was shortened by 5 bases and J by 3 bases, with 12 bases between the two germline ends. CDR1 and CDR2 from the germline V gene are MNHNY and SVGAGI (reference sequence). This CDR3 spans 14 amino acids.

This clone has more than one count but fewer than ten. V gene TRBV11-2 combines with J gene TRBJ2-5, with a possible D match to TRBD1 (6 bases). Germline loops: CDR1 SGHAT, CDR2 FQNNGV. Trimming left V 1 base short and J 3 bases short, with 9 bases between. This CDR3 region has 14 residues. The CDR3 spells CASSLVQGEETQYF. The CDR3 bases are TGTGCCAGCAGCTTAGTACAGGGTGAAGAGACCCAGTACTTC.

The CDR3 reads CASSDRNEKLFF. CDR3 DNA sequence: TGTGCCAGCAGTGATAGGAATGAAAAACTGTTTTTT. V usage is TRBV2 and J usage is TRBJ1-4; D gene ambiguous. This CDR3 has 12 amino acids. V lost 3 bases and J 5 bases, leaving 4 bases between the germline ends. Per the germline V gene, CDR1 is SNHLY and CDR2 is FYNNEI.

The CDR3 is CSVVAEGFSSYEQYF. Written as DNA, the CDR3 is TGCAGCGTTGTAGCCGAGGGCTTCTCCTCCTACGAGCAGTACTTC. This chain links TRBV29-1 with TRBJ2-7, with D possibly TRBD2 on 5 matching bases. There are 15 residues in the CDR3. The V end lost 4 bases, the J end lost 0 bases, and 16 bases lay between the germline ends. Germline CDR1 SQVTM, CDR2 ANQGSEA.

The rearrangement joins TRBV19 to TRBJ1-1; D is unclear. The length of the CDR3 is 12 residues. Trimming took off 6 bases at V and 6 bases at J, with 11 bases between the two ends. The germline CDR1 and CDR2 sequences are LNHDA and SQIVND (reference sequence). The CDR3 DNA is TGTGCCAGTAGGTTCCGTGGCGCTGAAGCTTTCTTT. Amino acid sequence: CASRFRGAEAFF.

This chain connects TRBV7-3 to TRBJ2-5, with 8 positions matching TRBD1. V lost 1 base, J lost 4 bases, and 8 bases stayed unmatched. The CDR3 covers 16 residues. Germline CDR1 SGHTA, CDR2 FQGTGA. CDR3 coding DNA: TGTGCCAGCAGCTTAAATTCAGGGGGCGCGGCAGAGACCCAGTACTTC. Translating it yields CASSLNSGGAAETQYF.

A remark on this clone: The germline gene is not matched at one end of the junction; a read error may be the cause. The chain uses TRBV7-7 and TRBJ2-1, with 14 bases lining up with TRBD2. Looked up from germline, CDR1 is SSHAT and CDR2 is FNYEAQ (reference sequence). The CDR3 extends over 15 amino acids. The CDR3 nucleotides are TGTGCTAGCAGCCCGGGGACTAGCGGGGGTGGGGAGCAGTTCTTC. It specifies CASSPGTSGGGEQFF.